The present entry profiles one T cell receptor beta chain with its context. The second PCR ran about 6 to 11 cycles with a sample-barcoded 5' primer and J-beta primers. In TCRdb, the 5' RACE reads were re-called with MiXCR into one record per CDR3 protein. The data hold around 1,600,000 distinct CDR3 sequences, with roughly two fifths observed a single time. This entry is derived from a study of blood T cells in healthy people across ages. This receptor was taken from a woman aged 18-29 years in good health. Material for sequencing was blood.

The CDR3 nucleotides read TGCAGTGCCCCCATTTTTGGAGGGATTGAGGGCTACACCTTC. This gives the protein CSAPIFGGIEGYTF. This chain connects TRBV20-1 to TRBJ1-2; D unresolved. V was pared by 6 bases and J by 8 bases, with 22 bases between. Germline CDR1 and CDR2: DFQATT and SNEGSKA (reference sequence). This CDR3 comprises 14 residues.